This T cell receptor (beta chain) is drawn from a study of read filtering for tumor transcriptome and immune sequencing. Study at large: Roughly 8 patients were R-ISS I, 16 were R-ISS II, roughly seven were R-ISS III. Study results and caveats: The sorted CD138-negative fraction was a mixed bone marrow immune population, not purified T cells.

This clonotype was seen more than once but under ten times. Antigen unknown. The CDR3 sequence is 15 residues long. After removal of 0 bases from V and 0 bases from J, the junction contained 1 base not matched to a gene. The V gene's germline CDR1 is ENHRY and CDR2 SYGVKD. This library used roughly 400 ng RNA and molecular barcoded adaptors spanning alpha/delta and beta/gamma chains. TCRdb reprocessed the reads with MiXCR, giving one entry per CDR3 protein. The sample holds roughly 38,000 distinct CDR3 sequences; roughly an eighth are singletons and the top ten take roughly 6.4%. The sample taken for sequencing was a population of CD138-negative cells sorted from bone marrow. This receptor was obtained from a donor at least 40 years old with multiple myeloma. The chain couples TRBV10-3 to TRBJ2-7; 8 nucleotides match TRBD2. The CDR3 is CAISESSGSSYEQYF. The CDR3 nucleotides read TGTGCCATCAGTGAGTCGAGCGGGAGCTCCTACGAGCAGTACTTC.